The 13 T cell receptor beta chains reported below all come from one sample, sequenced in a study of blood T cells in healthy people across ages. Then a second PCR, running roughly 7 to 11 cycles, was carried out with a sample-barcoded 5' primer and a J-beta primer mix. TCRdb itself ran the 5' RACE reads through MiXCR, one entry per CDR3 protein. The sample carries about 1.8 million distinct CDR3 sequences, about 50% recorded once. What was sequenced was blood. All receptors come from a woman in her 40s in good health.

This sequence joins TRBV20-1 and TRBJ1-2, with 8 bases lining up with TRBD1. The V gene's germline CDR1 is DFQATT and CDR2 SNEGSKA (reference sequence). CDR3 length equals 13 residues. Trimming took 3 bases from V and 8 from J; bases not matched to a gene: 8. In nucleotides, the CDR3 is TGCAGTGCTAGTAGGGCAGGGGGCGGGGGCTACACCTTC. Its protein is CSASRAGGGGYTF.

The chain couples TRBV28 to TRBJ2-3; TRBD2 aligns across 8 bases. J gave up 2 bases and V 6 bases, and 4 bases lay outside the gene matches. CDR3 length equals 14 residues. The germline gives CDR1 MDHEN, CDR2 SYDVKM. The chain's CDR3 is CASSGGVITDTQYF. The CDR3 bases are TGTGCCAGCAGCGGGGGGGTCATCACAGATACGCAGTATTTT.

This clonotype was detected only a few times. V and J are TRBV20-1 and TRBJ2-5; D is unresolved. This CDR3 region has 13 residues. The germline V gene has CDR1 DFQATT and CDR2 SNEGSKA (reference sequence). V lost 1 base and J 6 bases, leaving 12 bases between the germline ends. In nucleotides, the CDR3 is TGCAGTGCTAGAGGAAGTACCCATCAGACCCAGTACTTC. Amino acid sequence: CSARGSTHQTQYF.

This clonotype was observed a handful of times. The chain employs TRBV4-2 and TRBJ2-7; perhaps D is TRBD1 or TRBD2 (5 bases each). Trimming removed 0 bases from V and 3 bases from J, with 12 bases in between. Germline V gene data show CDR1 as LGHNA and CDR2 as YNFKEQ. The CDR3 has 15 amino acids. This CDR3 is CASSQDTRGDYEQYF. Written as DNA, the CDR3 is TGTGCCAGCAGCCAAGATACCCGGGGCGACTACGAGCAGTACTTC.

This clonotype was seen a few times. The chain uses TRBV6-6 and TRBJ2-7; D is tentatively TRBD1 or TRBD2 (6 bases each). Per germline, CDR1 MNHNY and CDR2 SVGAGI (reference sequence). V shed 0 bases and J shed 6 bases, with 12 bases lying between them. The CDR3 runs to 14 residues. CDR3 residues: CASSYSIGGSEQYF. For the CDR3, the DNA is TGTGCCAGCAGTTACTCTATAGGGGGGAGCGAGCAGTACTTC.

J is TRBJ2-5 and V is TRBV2, with TRBD1 matching 7 bases. The closer fit of TRBJ2-7 to the DNA end suggests the J call may be wrong. Germline V gene data show CDR1 as SNHLY and CDR2 as FYNNEI. This CDR3 comprises 17 residues. The CDR3 nucleotides read TGTGCCAGCAGTGCACGTAGGGGGCCGGGGAAGGTCTACGAGCAGTACTTC. Its translation is CASSARRGPGKVYEQYF.

This chain connects TRBV24-1 to TRBJ2-4, with a weak D call TRBD2 (6 bases). The germline V gene encodes CDR1 KGHDR and CDR2 SFDVKD. The CDR3 length is 17 residues. Trimming pared 4 bases from V and 1 base from J, leaving 16 bases between. The CDR3 loop is CATSETGEPVAKNIQYF. The CDR3 DNA sequence: TGTGCCACCAGTGAAACGGGGGAACCAGTGGCCAAAAACATTCAGTACTTC.

This rearrangement joins TRBV6-2 or TRBV6-3 to TRBJ2-1; TRBD2 matches at 7 bases. The germline gives CDR1 MNHEY, CDR2 SVGEGT. This CDR3 spans 13 amino acids. With V trimmed by 2 bases and J by 9 bases, 4 bases remained unmatched. CDR3 region: CASSYTLASEQFF. The DNA for the CDR3 is TGTGCCAGCAGTTACACACTAGCGAGTGAGCAGTTCTTC.

The rearrangement links TRBV6-2 or TRBV6-3 to TRBJ1-5; D may be TRBD1 (6 bases). The CDR3 totals 15 residues. From germline, CDR1 is MNHEY and CDR2 SVGEGT. Deletions cut 5 bases from V and 2 bases from J, with 13 bases between. Here the CDR3 reads CASSKQGVGNQPQHF. CDR3 coding DNA: TGTGCCAGCAGTAAACAGGGAGTCGGCAATCAGCCCCAGCATTTT.

This clonotype showed up just a few times. The chain couples TRBV5-1 to TRBJ2-3; 9 bases fit TRBD2. Trimming took 5 bases from V and 3 from J; bases not matched to a gene: 7. Germline CDR1 SGHRS, CDR2 YFSETQ. The CDR3 sequence is 15 residues long. The CDR3 DNA is TGCGCCAGCAGACCCCTAGCGGGGTTTACAGATACGCAGTATTTT. Amino acids: CASRPLAGFTDTQYF.

The rearrangement links TRBV20-1 to TRBJ1-2; the match to TRBD1 covers 7 bases. CDR1 is DFQATT, CDR2 SNEGSKA, per germline (reference sequence). The trim removed 2 bases at V and 10 bases at J, leaving 7 bases unmatched. CDR3 length: 12 amino acids. CDR3 sequence: CSARRPGQTYTF. In nucleotides, the CDR3 is TGCAGTGCTAGACGCCCGGGACAGACCTACACCTTC.

To note about this clonotype: One end of the junction does not line up with germline, which may come from a read error. This chain uses TRBV3-1 with TRBJ2-7; D not certain. CDR1 LGHDT and CDR2 YNNKEL come from the germline V gene (reference sequence). This CDR3 is built from 11 residues. CDR3 sequence: CGSSQGVWQYF. The CDR3 DNA reads TGTGGCAGCAGCCAAGGAGTATGGCAGTACTTC.

The V and J genes are TRBV29-1 and TRBJ1-2; unclear D gene. Trimming left V 5 bases short and J 6 bases short, with 7 bases between. This CDR3 has 10 residues. Germline CDR1 is SQVTM and CDR2 is ANQGSEA. The CDR3 DNA follows: TGCAGCGTTCATTTGGATGGCTACACCTTC. It translates to CSVHLDGYTF.